The present TCR beta chain was sequenced within a study of technical replicates of blood from a few donors. Losses at the gene ends were 5 bases for V and 0 bases for J; bases not matched to a gene: 13. The CDR3 is made up of 18 amino acids. The germline V gene encodes CDR1 SGHTA and CDR2 FQGNSA. Some clones are missing from TCRdb's copy, which holds only in-frame ones; the method was immunoSEQ multiplex PCR. Found here are tens of thousands of clones, nearly 98% of them singletons; the top ten hold under 0.2%. V usage is TRBV7-2 and J usage is TRBJ2-3; 8 bases agree with TRBD2. This clonotype originated in a human donor in good health. The sample consisted of T cells isolated from PBMCs. The chain's CDR3 is CASSELLVPSGSTDTQYF. Written as DNA, the CDR3 is TGTGCCAGCAGCGAACTCCTAGTGCCTAGCGGGAGCACAGATACGCAGTATTTT.